Sequencing of this T cell receptor beta chain was carried out in a study of OX40 agonist ivuxolimab in advanced cancers. Data came from immunoSEQ multiplex PCR; TCRdb stores just in-frame clones and leaves some out. The data hold fewer than 100,000 clones, with 70% to 85% observed a single time. Germline CDR1 SNHLY, CDR2 FYNNEI. The CDR3 runs to 12 residues. The trim removed 9 bases at V and 6 bases at J, leaving 5 bases unmatched. V and J are TRBV2 and TRBJ2-7; TRBD2 agrees at 10 bases. Source: CD4+ or CD8+ T cells sorted from blood, taken in a trial of the OX40 agonist ivuxolimab. The clonotype comes from an adult with an advanced solid tumor such as melanoma, head and neck, liver or kidney cancer. CDR3 sequence: CARAERGGEQYF. CDR3 in DNA: TGTGCCAGGGCCGAGCGGGGGGGCGAGCAGTACTTC.